This TCR beta chain derives from a study of Ad26.COV2.S vaccination and SARS-CoV-2 variants. Turning to the study itself: Trial arm assignment for the donor was COV1001 Ad26.COV2.S. In the study, Ad26.COV2.S was injected intramuscularly once, or twice 56 days apart.

The data were produced by immunoSEQ multiplex PCR, yet TCRdb's version contains in-frame clones alone and is incomplete. The data hold roughly 380,000 clones, with more than 75% observed a single time. Between the trimmed V and J ends, which lost 4 bases and 5 bases, there was a span of 14 bases. Germline V gene sequence: CDR1 SGHAT, CDR2 FQNNGV. CDR3 length equals 14 residues. Treatment of the sample: roughly 19 received Ad26.COV2.S at low or high dose, single or two shots; about 5 received placebo; per-sample allocation not given. Sampling took place 63 days after the first vaccine or placebo injection. Wuhan-strain SARS-CoV-2 spike was expressed by the Ad26 vector that made up the vaccine.

The V and J genes are TRBV11-2 and TRBJ2-5; D is tentatively TRBD1 or TRBD2 (5 bases each). This clonotype was sampled from a person between 18 and 65 years old who received the Ad26.COV2.S COVID-19 vaccine or a placebo. Here the sequenced sample was peripheral blood, taken in a trial of Ad26.COV2.S vaccine versus placebo. DNA of the CDR3: TGTGCCAGCAGCTCCACCCTGGGGGAGGAGACCCAGTACTTC. This sequence encodes CASSSTLGEETQYF.